This T cell receptor beta chain was identified during a study of cytomegalovirus exposure and HLA in healthy donors. CDR3 length: 13 amino acids. J lost 6 bases, V lost 2 bases, and 4 bases had no gene match. CDR1 is WNHNN, CDR2 SYGVQD, per germline (reference sequence). 60 Vbeta and 13 Jbeta primers were used in PCR. TCRdb's table, derived via immunoSEQ multiplex PCR, lists solely in-frame clones and lacks some. In the table there are over 150,000 clones, 80% to 85% of which are singletons. The chain couples TRBV10-1 to TRBJ2-7; the match to TRBD1 covers 7 bases. The receptor comes from a male donor in good health and CMV-seropositive. Sequencing used PBMCs. The CDR3 sequence: CASSETQGTEQYF. The CDR3 DNA sequence: TGCGCCAGCAGTGAGACACAGGGGACCGAGCAGTACTTC.